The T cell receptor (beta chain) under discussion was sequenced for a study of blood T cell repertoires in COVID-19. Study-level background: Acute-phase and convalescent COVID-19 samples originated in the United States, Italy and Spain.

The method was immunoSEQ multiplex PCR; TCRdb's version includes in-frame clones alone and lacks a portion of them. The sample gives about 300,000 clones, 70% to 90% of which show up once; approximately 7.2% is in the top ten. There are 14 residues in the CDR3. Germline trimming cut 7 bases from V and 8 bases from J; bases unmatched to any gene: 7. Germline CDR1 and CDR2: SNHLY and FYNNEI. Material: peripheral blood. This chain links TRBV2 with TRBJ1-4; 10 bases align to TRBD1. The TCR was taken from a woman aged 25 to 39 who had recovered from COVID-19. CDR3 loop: CASTDRGPGEKLFF. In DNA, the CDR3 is TGTGCCAGCACCGACAGGGGGCCGGGAGAAAAACTGTTTTTT.